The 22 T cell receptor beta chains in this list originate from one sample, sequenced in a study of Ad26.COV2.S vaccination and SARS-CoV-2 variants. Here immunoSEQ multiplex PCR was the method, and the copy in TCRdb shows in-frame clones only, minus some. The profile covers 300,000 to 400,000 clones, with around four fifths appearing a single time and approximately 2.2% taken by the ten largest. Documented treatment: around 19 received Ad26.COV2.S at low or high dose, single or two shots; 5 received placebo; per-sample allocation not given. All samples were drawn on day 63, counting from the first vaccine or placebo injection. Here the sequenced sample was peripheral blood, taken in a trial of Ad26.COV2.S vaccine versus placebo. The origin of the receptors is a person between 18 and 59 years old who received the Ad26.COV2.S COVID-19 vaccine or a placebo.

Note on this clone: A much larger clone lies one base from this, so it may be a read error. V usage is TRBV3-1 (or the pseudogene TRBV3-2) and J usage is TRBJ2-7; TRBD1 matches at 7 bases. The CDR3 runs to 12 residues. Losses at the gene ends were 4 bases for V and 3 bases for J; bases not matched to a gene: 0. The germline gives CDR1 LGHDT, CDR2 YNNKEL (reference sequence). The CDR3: CASSRTGYEQYF. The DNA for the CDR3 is TGTGCCAGCAGCCGGACAGGCTACGAGCAGTACTTC.

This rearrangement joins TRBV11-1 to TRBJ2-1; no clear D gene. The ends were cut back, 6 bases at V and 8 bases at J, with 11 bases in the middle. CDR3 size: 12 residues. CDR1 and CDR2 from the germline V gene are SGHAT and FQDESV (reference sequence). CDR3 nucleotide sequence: TGTGCCAGCAGTTACAGTATCTATGAGCAGTTCTTC. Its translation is CASSYSIYEQFF.

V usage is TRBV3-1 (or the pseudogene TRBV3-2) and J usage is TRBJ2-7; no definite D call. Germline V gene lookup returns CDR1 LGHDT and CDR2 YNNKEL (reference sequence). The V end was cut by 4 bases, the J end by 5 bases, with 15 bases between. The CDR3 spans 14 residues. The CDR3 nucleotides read TGTGCCAGCAGCCCTTCAAGTCCTAGTGACGAGCAGTACTTC. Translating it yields CASSPSSPSDEQYF.

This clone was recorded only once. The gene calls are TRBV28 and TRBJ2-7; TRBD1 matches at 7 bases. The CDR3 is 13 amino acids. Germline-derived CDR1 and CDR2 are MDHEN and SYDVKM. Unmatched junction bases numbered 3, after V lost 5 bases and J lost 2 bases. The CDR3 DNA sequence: TGTGCCAGCAGTGCGACAGGGACCTACGAGCAGTACTTC. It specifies CASSATGTYEQYF.

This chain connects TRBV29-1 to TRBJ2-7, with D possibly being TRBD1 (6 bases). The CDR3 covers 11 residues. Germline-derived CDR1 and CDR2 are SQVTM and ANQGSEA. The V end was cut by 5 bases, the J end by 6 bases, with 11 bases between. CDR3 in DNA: TGCAGCGTTCCAGGGGATACCGAGCAGTACTTC. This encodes CSVPGDTEQYF.

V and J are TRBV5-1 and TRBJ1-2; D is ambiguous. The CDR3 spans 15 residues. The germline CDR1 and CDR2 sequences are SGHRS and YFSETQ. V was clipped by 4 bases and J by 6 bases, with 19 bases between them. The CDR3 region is CASSPYRVSGHGYTF. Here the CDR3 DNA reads TGCGCCAGCAGCCCGTATAGGGTATCGGGCCATGGCTACACCTTC.

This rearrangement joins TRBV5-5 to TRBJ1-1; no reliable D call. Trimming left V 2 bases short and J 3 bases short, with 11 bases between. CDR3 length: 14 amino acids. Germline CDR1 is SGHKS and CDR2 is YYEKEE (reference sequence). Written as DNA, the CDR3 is TGTGCCAGCAGCTTTGGACCGATCTACACTGAAGCTTTCTTT. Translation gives CASSFGPIYTEAFF.

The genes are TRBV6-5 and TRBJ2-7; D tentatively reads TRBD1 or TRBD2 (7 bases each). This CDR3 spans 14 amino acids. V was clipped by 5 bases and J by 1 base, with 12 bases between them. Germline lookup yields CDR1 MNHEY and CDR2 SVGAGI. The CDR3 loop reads CASSSRGGSYEQYF. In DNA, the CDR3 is TGTGCCAGCAGTAGCAGGGGGGGGTCCTACGAGCAGTACTTC.

The CDR3 protein is CASSLKYGYTEAFF. In nucleotides, the CDR3 is TGTGCCAGCAGCTTAAAGTACGGGTACACTGAAGCTTTCTTT. The V call is TRBV11-1, the J call TRBJ1-1, with D uncertain. Per germline, CDR1 SGHAT and CDR2 FQDESV (reference sequence). Trimming left V 2 bases short and J 3 bases short, with 10 bases between. CDR3 length: 14 amino acids.

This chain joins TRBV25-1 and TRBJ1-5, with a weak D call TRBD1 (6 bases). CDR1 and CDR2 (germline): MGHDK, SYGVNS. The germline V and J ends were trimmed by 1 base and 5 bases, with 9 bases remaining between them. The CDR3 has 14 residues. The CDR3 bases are TGTGCCAGCAGTGAATTATCAGGGGATCAGCCCCAGCATTTT. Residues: CASSELSGDQPQHF.

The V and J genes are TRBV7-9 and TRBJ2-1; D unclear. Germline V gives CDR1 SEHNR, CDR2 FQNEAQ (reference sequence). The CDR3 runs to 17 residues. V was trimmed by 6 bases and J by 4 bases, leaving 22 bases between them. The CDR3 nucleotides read TGTGCCAGCAGGAAGCCCCGGCAAGACTCGTCATACAATGAGCAGTTCTTC. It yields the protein CASRKPRQDSSYNEQFF.

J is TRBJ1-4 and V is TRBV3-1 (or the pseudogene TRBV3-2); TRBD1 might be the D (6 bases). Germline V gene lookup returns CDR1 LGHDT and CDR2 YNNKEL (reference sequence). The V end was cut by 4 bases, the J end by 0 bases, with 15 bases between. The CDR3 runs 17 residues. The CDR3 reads CASSPEDSIATNEKLFF. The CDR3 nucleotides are TGTGCCAGCAGCCCAGAGGACAGCATAGCAACTAATGAAAAACTGTTTTTT.

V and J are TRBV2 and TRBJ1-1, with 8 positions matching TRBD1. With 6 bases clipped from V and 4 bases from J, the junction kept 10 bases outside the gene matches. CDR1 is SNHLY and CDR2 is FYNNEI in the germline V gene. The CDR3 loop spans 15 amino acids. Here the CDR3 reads CASRARTGLGTEAFF. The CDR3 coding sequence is TGTGCCAGCAGGGCCAGGACAGGGTTGGGCACTGAAGCTTTCTTT.

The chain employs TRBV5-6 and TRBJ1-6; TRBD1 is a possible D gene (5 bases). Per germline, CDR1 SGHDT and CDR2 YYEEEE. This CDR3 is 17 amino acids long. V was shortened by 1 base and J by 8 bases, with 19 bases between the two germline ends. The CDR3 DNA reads TGTGCCAGCAGCTTGAAGGGGTGGTTTACTCAGGATTCACCCCTCCACTTT. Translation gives CASSLKGWFTQDSPLHF.

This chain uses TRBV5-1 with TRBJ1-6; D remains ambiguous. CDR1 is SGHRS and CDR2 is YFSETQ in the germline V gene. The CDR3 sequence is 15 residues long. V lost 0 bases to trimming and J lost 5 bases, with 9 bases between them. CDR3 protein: CASSLAPSNNSPLHF. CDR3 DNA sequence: TGCGCCAGCAGCTTGGCCCCCAGCAATAATTCACCCCTCCACTTT. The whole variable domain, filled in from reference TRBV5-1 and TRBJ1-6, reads KAGVTQTPRYLIKTRGQQVTLSCSPISGHRSVSWYQQTPGQGLQFLFEYFSETQRNKGNFPGRFSGRQFSNSRSEMNVSTLELGDSALYLCASSLAPSNNSPLHFGNGTRLTVT.

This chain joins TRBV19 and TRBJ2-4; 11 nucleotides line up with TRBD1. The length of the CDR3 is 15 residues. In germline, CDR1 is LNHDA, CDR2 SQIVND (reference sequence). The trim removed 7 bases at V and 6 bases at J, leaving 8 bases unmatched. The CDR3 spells CASTQDRGLRNIQYF. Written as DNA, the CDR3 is TGTGCCAGTACCCAGGACAGGGGGCTTCGAAACATTCAGTACTTC.

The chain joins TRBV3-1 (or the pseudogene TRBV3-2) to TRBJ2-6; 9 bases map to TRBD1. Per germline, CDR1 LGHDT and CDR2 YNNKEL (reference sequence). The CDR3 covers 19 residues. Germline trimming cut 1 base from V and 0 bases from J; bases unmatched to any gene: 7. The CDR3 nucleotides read TGTGCCAGCAGCCAAGGGTATTTGGACAGGGGCTCTGGGGCCAACGTCCTGACTTTC. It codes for CASSQGYLDRGSGANVLTF.

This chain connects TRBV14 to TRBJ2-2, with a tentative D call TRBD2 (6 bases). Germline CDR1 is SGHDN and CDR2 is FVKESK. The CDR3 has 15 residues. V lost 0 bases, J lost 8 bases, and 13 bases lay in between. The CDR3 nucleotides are TGTGCCAGCAGCCAAGATCCGGGACTTCGTGGGGAGCTGTTTTTT. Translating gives CASSQDPGLRGELFF.

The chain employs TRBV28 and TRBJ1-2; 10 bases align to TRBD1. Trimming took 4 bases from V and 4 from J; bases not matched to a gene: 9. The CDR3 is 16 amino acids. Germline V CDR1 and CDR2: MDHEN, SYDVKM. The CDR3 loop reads CASSSPPGQGFYGYTF. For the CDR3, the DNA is TGTGCCAGCAGTTCACCCCCGGGACAGGGGTTCTATGGCTACACCTTC.

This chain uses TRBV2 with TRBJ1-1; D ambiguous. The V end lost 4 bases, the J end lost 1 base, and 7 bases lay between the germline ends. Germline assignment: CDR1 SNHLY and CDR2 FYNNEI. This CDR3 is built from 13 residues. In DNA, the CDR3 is TGTGCCAGCAGTGCCCAGGAGAACACTGAAGCTTTCTTT. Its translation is CASSAQENTEAFF. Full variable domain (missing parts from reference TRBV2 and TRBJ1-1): EPEVTQTPSHQVTQMGQEVILRCVPISNHLYFYWYRQILGQKVEFLVSFYNNEISEKSEIFDDQFSVERPDGSNFTLKIRSTKLEDSAMYFCASSAQENTEAFFGQGTRLTVV.

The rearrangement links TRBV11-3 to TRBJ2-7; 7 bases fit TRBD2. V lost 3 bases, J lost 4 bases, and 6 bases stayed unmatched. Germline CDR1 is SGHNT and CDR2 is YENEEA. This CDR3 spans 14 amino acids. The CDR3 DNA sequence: TGTGCCAGCAGCTTTGAAGGGGAGGGTTACGAGCAGTACTTC. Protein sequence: CASSFEGEGYEQYF. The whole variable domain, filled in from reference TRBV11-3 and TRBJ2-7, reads EAGVVQSPRYKIIEKKQPVAFWCNPISGHNTLYWYLQNLGQGPELLIRYENEEAVDDSQLPKDRFSAERLKGVDSTLKIQPAELGDSAVYLCASSFEGEGYEQYFGPGTRLTVT.

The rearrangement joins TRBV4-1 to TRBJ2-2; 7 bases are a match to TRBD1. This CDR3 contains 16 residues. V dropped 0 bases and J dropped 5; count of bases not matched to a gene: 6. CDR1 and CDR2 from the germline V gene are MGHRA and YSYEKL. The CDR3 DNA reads TGCGCCAGCAGCCAAGAGGACAGGACGGTAACCGGGGAGCTGTTTTTT. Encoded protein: CASSQEDRTVTGELFF.